These 21 T cell receptor beta chains were sequenced from one sample in a study of molecular identifiers for immune sequencing clone quantification. TCRdb re-called the PCR reads with MiXCR, one entry per CDR3 protein. Among just under 65,000 distinct CDR3 sequences listed, approximately 18% were seen once. Material for sequencing was naive CD8+ T cells from blood, with Jurkat cell RNA spiked in. The subset here: FACS-sorted CD8+CD4-CCR7+CD45RA+ naive T cells. These receptors originate from a human donor in good health. Some libraries in this study had Jurkat cell RNA spiked in.

The table lists this clonotype with many counts. V and J are TRBV2 and TRBJ1-6; the match to TRBD1 covers 8 bases. CDR1 and CDR2 from the germline V gene are SNHLY and FYNNEI. The CDR3 is made up of 16 amino acids. Trimming took 3 bases from V and 7 from J; bases not matched to a gene: 8. CDR3 sequence reads: CASSEFSGQENSPLHF. CDR3 sequence (DNA): TGTGCCAGCAGTGAGTTTTCGGGACAGGAGAATTCACCCCTCCACTTT.

This clonotype was counted at least ten times. The chain has TRBV4-1 and TRBJ2-3; D unclear. Germline values: CDR1 MGHRA, CDR2 YSYEKL. This CDR3 comprises 17 residues. V was trimmed by 5 bases and J by 0 bases, leaving 18 bases between them. CDR3 sequence reads: CASSWVGGEASTDTQYF. In DNA form, the CDR3 reads TGCGCCAGCAGCTGGGTAGGTGGGGAAGCTAGCACAGATACGCAGTATTTT.

The chain employs TRBV28 and TRBJ2-1; TRBD1 is a possible D gene (6 bases). V lost 5 bases and J lost 6, with 11 bases in between. Germline V gene data show CDR1 as MDHEN and CDR2 as SYDVKM. The CDR3 has 13 amino acids. The CDR3 DNA sequence: TGTGCCAGCAGTCCGTACAGGGTCAATGAGCAGTTCTTC. The encoded protein is CASSPYRVNEQFF.

A word on this clonotype: This could be a read error, since a much larger clone is one nucleotide away. The chain's CDR3 is CASSYAPPDSFF. CDR3 in DNA: TGTGCCAGCAGCTATGCCCCCCCGGACAGTTTCTTT. The rearrangement joins TRBV28 to TRBJ1-1; perhaps TRBD1 as D (6 bases). V dropped 6 bases and J dropped 13 bases, with 18 bases sitting between them. The CDR3 has 12 amino acids. Germline V gives CDR1 MDHEN, CDR2 SYDVKM.

This clonotype was seen more than once but under ten times. The chain links TRBV29-1 to TRBJ2-1; D might be TRBD1 (6 bases). Germline V gene sequence: CDR1 SQVTM, CDR2 ANQGSEA. V lost 6 bases, J lost 5 bases, and 14 bases lay in between. This CDR3 region has 13 residues. In nucleotides, the CDR3 is TGCAGCGTCTTGCGTGGGGACAACAATGAGCAGTTCTTC. It encodes CSVLRGDNNEQFF.

The chain uses TRBV24-1 and TRBJ2-7, with 8 nucleotides matching TRBD1. The V gene end was trimmed by 1 base and the J gene end by 5 bases; junction bases not matched to a gene: 9. There are 16 residues in the CDR3. In germline, CDR1 is KGHDR, CDR2 SFDVKD. CDR3 nucleotides: TGTGCCACCAGTGATTTTAGGGACAGGTCAATCAACGAGCAGTACTTC. Its translation is CATSDFRDRSINEQYF.

This clonotype was counted many times. The chain combines TRBV25-1 with TRBJ2-7; D is possibly TRBD2 (6 bases). The CDR3 runs 11 residues. The germline V and J ends were trimmed by 6 bases and 5 bases, with 8 bases remaining between them. CDR1 and CDR2 (germline): MGHDK, SYGVNS. The CDR3 DNA sequence: TGTGCCAGCAGAGCGGGCCACGAGCAGTACTTC. Amino acids: CASRAGHEQYF.

This clonotype was observed a few times. The chain has TRBV30 and TRBJ2-1, with D unresolved. CDR3 length: 12 residues. Germline CDR1 GTSNPN, CDR2 SVGIG (reference sequence). Trimming removed 5 bases from V and 1 base from J, with 6 bases in between. The CDR3 reads CAWSESYNEQFF. The DNA for the CDR3 is TGTGCCTGGTCTGAATCCTACAATGAGCAGTTCTTC.

This clonotype was observed at least ten times. The rearrangement joins TRBV11-2 to TRBJ2-5; D unclear. This CDR3 spans 15 amino acids. Trimming pared 3 bases from V and 2 bases from J, leaving 13 bases between. CDR1 and CDR2 (germline): SGHAT, FQNNGV. The CDR3 sequence is CASSLGFPPQETQYF. Here the CDR3 DNA reads TGTGCCAGCAGCTTGGGCTTCCCCCCACAAGAGACCCAGTACTTC.

The chain recombines TRBV12-3 or TRBV12-4 with TRBJ2-7; TRBD1 matches 8 bases. The CDR3 length is 14 residues. Trimming removed 2 bases from V and 12 bases from J; junction bases left unmatched: 12. The CDR3 reads CASSLQGASYEWYF. DNA of the CDR3: TGTGCCAGCAGTTTACAGGGGGCTTCCTACGAGTGGTACTTC.

This rearrangement joins TRBV29-1 to TRBJ1-4, with D unresolved. V lost 5 bases and J 6 bases, leaving 13 bases between the germline ends. The CDR3 runs 13 residues. CDR1 is SQVTM and CDR2 is ANQGSEA in the germline V gene. In DNA, the CDR3 is TGCAGCGTTAAGGACCCTTTGGATGAAAAACTGTTTTTT. Amino acid sequence: CSVKDPLDEKLFF.

This clonotype showed up many times. The genes are TRBV21-1 and TRBJ1-1. TRBV21-1 is marked as a pseudogene. This CDR3 is built from 10 residues. The CDR3 region has the DNA TGTGCCAGCAGCAGGGGTGAAGCTTTCTTT. It specifies CASSRGEAFF.

Ten or more counts support this clonotype. DNA of the CDR3: TGTGCCTGGAGTGTGACTGGAAACACCATATATTTT. Translated, it gives CAWSVTGNTIYF. The V gene is TRBV30, the J gene TRBJ1-3, with no clear D. V lost 0 bases and J 2 bases, leaving 2 bases between the germline ends. CDR1 and CDR2 (germline): GTSNPN, SVGIG (reference sequence). The CDR3 length is 12 residues.

This clonotype has a single count. Given a much more abundant clone one base away, this may be a read error. The chain has TRBV19 and TRBJ1-2, with D perhaps TRBD1 (6 bases). The CDR3 consists of 14 residues. CDR1 and CDR2 (germline): LNHDA, SQIVND (reference sequence). CDR3 nucleotide sequence: TGTGTCAGTAGAGGGGGACACGGCGCCTATGGCTACACCTTC. Protein product: CVSRGGHGAYGYTF.

In this sample, this clonotype turned up a few times. V gene TRBV7-9 combines with J gene TRBJ2-7; 7 bases line up with TRBD2. From germline, CDR1 is SEHNR and CDR2 FQNEAQ (reference sequence). V trimming: 1 base; J trimming: 3 bases; junction bases outside the gene matches: 12. The CDR3 is 17 residues long. The CDR3 region is CASSLDLGGGTYYEQYF. CDR3 bases: TGTGCCAGCAGCTTAGACCTGGGCGGGGGAACCTACTACGAGCAGTACTTC.

There are many counts of this clonotype. The chain combines TRBV30 with TRBJ2-7; D unclear. The CDR3 totals 11 residues. V dropped 2 bases and J dropped 7 bases, with 9 bases sitting between them. Per the germline V gene, CDR1 is GTSNPN and CDR2 is SVGIG (reference sequence). The CDR3 spells CAWSPGGEQYF. CDR3 nucleotides: TGTGCCTGGAGTCCTGGTGGTGAGCAGTACTTC. Full variable domain (rest looked up from reference TRBV30 and TRBJ2-7): SQTIHQWPATLVQPVGSPLSLECTVEGTSNPNLYWYRQAAGRGLQLLFYSVGIGQISSEVPQNLSASRPQDRQFILSSKKLLLSDSGFYLCAWSPGGEQYFGPGTRLTVT.

The chain couples TRBV27 to TRBJ2-1, with D tentatively TRBD1 or TRBD2 (6 bases each). V lost 5 bases and J lost 6, with 14 bases in between. The CDR3 consists of 14 residues. Germline-derived CDR1 and CDR2 are MNHEY and SMNVEV (reference sequence). For the CDR3, the DNA is TGTGCCAGCAGTACCCGGGGGCGGAGCAATGAGCAGTTCTTC. Translated, it gives CASSTRGRSNEQFF.

Worth noting for this clonotype: A read error may explain this, as a much larger clone is one base away. This chain joins TRBV19 and TRBJ1-4; the D gene is possibly TRBD1 (5 bases). The CDR3 runs 17 residues. Germline lookup yields CDR1 LNHDA and CDR2 SQIVND (reference sequence). This CDR3 reads CASSMGVSVGTKEKLFF. The CDR3 region has the DNA TGTGCCAGTAGTATGGGGGTGTCGGTTGGAACTAAAGAAAAACTGTTTTTT.

V is TRBV28 and J is TRBJ2-1; TRBD2 agrees at 7 bases. The CDR3 is made up of 14 amino acids. The germline V gene has CDR1 MDHEN and CDR2 SYDVKM. The trim removed 4 bases at V and 8 bases at J, leaving 8 bases unmatched. DNA of the CDR3: TGTGCCAGCAGTTACTTGCGGGAGTCGGATGAGCAGTTCTTC. Translation gives CASSYLRESDEQFF.

The table lists this clonotype with many counts. The gene calls are TRBV18 and TRBJ1-5; 9 bases align to TRBD1. The junction had 15 bases not matched to a gene; V was cut back by 6 bases and J by 6 bases. Per germline, CDR1 KGHSH and CDR2 LQKENI. The CDR3 is 17 residues long. As DNA, the CDR3 is TGTGCCAGCTCTCGTTATGGGGACAGGGAAACCTCTCAGCCCCAGCATTTT. Translating gives CASSRYGDRETSQPQHF.

This clonotype was seen many times. The chain uses TRBV3-1 and TRBJ2-1, with TRBD2 matching 7 bases. J gave up 2 bases and V 0 bases, and 4 bases lay outside the gene matches. The length of the CDR3 is 16 residues. In germline, CDR1 is LGHDT, CDR2 YNNKEL (reference sequence). As DNA, the CDR3 is TGTGCCAGCAGCCAAGAGTCGGGAGGCCCCTACAATGAGCAGTTCTTC. As protein: CASSQESGGPYNEQFF.